This entry is about one T cell receptor beta chain. What it binds is unknown. In the source study's methods: Junction-only sequences without quality scores were provided by ImmunoSEQ, so filtering was different. This table comes from immunoSEQ multiplex PCR, and its TCRdb copy is limited to in-frame clones, with some not included. The DNA was the basis for D and trimming; V, J and clone size are from that table. The sample records 450,000 to 500,000 clones, more than 65% being singletons. The data are from a study of shared clonotypes between healthy human individuals. Broader study findings: The study drew on few donors, limiting represented genetic and exposure-history diversity.

Material: PBMCs. The TCR sequence derives from a woman between 40 and 50 years old in good health. Some clones in this sample may be carry-over from other donors' samples.

This CDR3 is CASSDPGPRGTDTQYF. CDR3 sequence (DNA): TGCGCCAGCAGTGACCCCGGACCCCGTGGGACAGATACGCAGTATTTT. The chain employs TRBV10-1 and TRBJ2-3; no firm D call. Germline V gene lookup returns CDR1 WNHNN and CDR2 SYGVQD (reference sequence). Trimming shortened V by 3 bases and J by 3 bases, and 16 bases separated the two germline ends. The CDR3 is 16 residues long.